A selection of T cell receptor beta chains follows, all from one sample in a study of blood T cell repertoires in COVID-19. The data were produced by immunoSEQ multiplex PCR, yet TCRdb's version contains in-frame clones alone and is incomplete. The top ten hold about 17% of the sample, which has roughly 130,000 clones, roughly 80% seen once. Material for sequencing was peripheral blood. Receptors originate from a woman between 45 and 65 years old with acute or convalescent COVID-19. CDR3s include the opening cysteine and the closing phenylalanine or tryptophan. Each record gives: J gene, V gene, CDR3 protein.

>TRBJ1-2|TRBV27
CASSLDRGLGYTF
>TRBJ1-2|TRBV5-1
CASSLAGGQIISNYGYTF
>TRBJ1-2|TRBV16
CASSQNRGYGYTF
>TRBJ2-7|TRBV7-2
CASSLNGGSIEQYF
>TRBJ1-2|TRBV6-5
CASRGQGNYGYTF
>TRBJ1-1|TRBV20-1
CSGTLNTEAFF
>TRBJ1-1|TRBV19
CASSTKRNTEAFF
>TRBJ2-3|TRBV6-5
CASRAGGTDTQYF
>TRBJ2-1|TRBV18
CASSPTSGGSNEQFF
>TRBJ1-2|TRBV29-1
CSVEFRQGDGYTF
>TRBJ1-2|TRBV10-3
CAISVDTLNYGYTF
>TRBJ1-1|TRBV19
CASSITGGGPSNTEAFF
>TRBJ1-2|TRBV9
CASSGTPGQGYGYTF
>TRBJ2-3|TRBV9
CASSGHPLAGGTTDTQYF
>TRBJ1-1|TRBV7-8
CASSSQGADTEAFF
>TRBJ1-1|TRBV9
CASSVTQEGTEAFF
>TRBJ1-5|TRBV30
CAWGTGGSGQPQHF